This paragraph covers one T cell receptor (beta chain) sequence. The antigen is not known. This entry is derived from a study of cytomegalovirus exposure and HLA in healthy donors. Study at large: From donors who were HLA-typed, an early data release held 65 million to 85 million unique TCRs. Study outcomes and limitations: When analyzed later, a missense DCLRE1C variant was found to be linked to TCR beta V- and J-gene trimming. Reportedly, cytomegalovirus status was diagnosed with high sensitivity and specificity.

In germline, CDR1 is MDHEN, CDR2 SYDVKM. The V and J ends lost 6 bases and 7 bases respectively, with 15 bases between them. The CDR3 sequence is 13 residues long. Primers: 60 Vbeta forward and 13 Jbeta reverse. Sequenced by immunoSEQ multiplex PCR; TCRdb stores in-frame clones only, minus some. Here the sample table reports around 100,000 clones. The chain recombines TRBV28 with TRBJ1-1, with a possible D match to TRBD1 (6 bases). The sequenced sample was PBMCs. The TCR was taken from a man between 40 and 49 years old in good health and CMV-seropositive. The CDR3 bases are TGTGCCAGCAGGGGGACAACACTCATTGAAGCTTTCTTT. Translation: CASRGTTLIEAFF.